The 31 T cell receptor beta chains listed next were all sequenced from one sample in a study of vaccination and CD4 T cells after COVID-19. These receptors are not linked to any known antigen. Noted treatment: 10-day PBMC culture with coronavirus spike peptide pools or control peptides (ViraFEST assay). The Oncomine TCR Beta short-read assay sequenced DNA from cultured CD4+ T cells. TCRdb reprocessed the PCR reads with MiXCR, giving one entry per CDR3 protein. The data hold 9,000 to 13,000 distinct CDR3 sequences, with 30% observed a single time. Specimen: CD4+ T cells from blood, cultured in vitro, collected after SARS-CoV-2 vaccination. Source of these receptors: a human donor who had recovered from COVID-19.

The V gene is TRBV10-2, the J gene TRBJ2-3; perhaps TRBD1 as D (6 bases). Trimming cost V 9 bases and J 6 bases, with 19 bases left between them. In germline, CDR1 is WSHSY, CDR2 SAAADI. The CDR3 has 14 residues. CDR3 nucleotide sequence: TGCGCCAGTACTCAGACAGGACGGGCGGATACGCAGTATTTT. Translated: CASTQTGRADTQYF.

By share, this clonotype ranks as large. The rearrangement links TRBV7-8 to TRBJ2-7; 8 nucleotides agree with TRBD2. Germline loops: CDR1 SGHVS, CDR2 FQNEAQ. This CDR3 contains 17 residues. V lost 3 bases, J lost 1 base, and 11 bases stayed unmatched. This CDR3 is CASSFIGGGRLSYEQYF. Written as DNA, the CDR3 is TGTGCCAGCAGCTTCATTGGAGGCGGGAGGCTGTCCTACGAGCAGTACTTC.

This clonotype was detected a few times. The chain has TRBV4-2 and TRBJ2-6; D might be TRBD1 (5 bases). The CDR3 totals 18 residues. The germline V gene encodes CDR1 LGHNA and CDR2 YNFKEQ. Trimming stripped 1 base from V and 1 base from J, with 14 bases between. The CDR3 DNA sequence: TGTGCCAGCAGCCAAGTGGGGCAGTCGTTATCTGGGGCCAACGTCCTGACTTTC. This translates into CASSQVGQSLSGANVLTF.

This clonotype came up a few times. V and J are TRBV4-3 and TRBJ1-5; D unresolved. CDR3 length: 15 residues. Trimming stripped 0 bases from V and 9 bases from J, with 15 bases between. Germline V gives CDR1 LGHNA, CDR2 YSLEER. Written as DNA, the CDR3 is TGCGCCAGCAGCCAAGAAGTTACCCGACGGGGGCCCCAGCATTTT. Translation gives CASSQEVTRRGPQHF.

The chain is built from TRBV4-1 and TRBJ1-6; D uncertain. Germline assignment: CDR1 MGHRA and CDR2 YSYEKL. CDR3 size: 16 residues. Between the trimmed V and J ends, which lost 2 bases and 9 bases, there was a span of 17 bases. CDR3 DNA: TGCGCCAGCAGCCAAATAGTATCTAACGGTCTTTCACCCCTCCACTTT. Protein: CASSQIVSNGLSPLHF.

This clonotype was detected only a few times. The rearrangement uses TRBV19 and TRBJ2-7; D assignment may be TRBD1 or TRBD2 (5 bases each). The germline gives CDR1 LNHDA, CDR2 SQIVND (reference sequence). Trimming stripped 5 bases from V and 0 bases from J, with 11 bases between. The CDR3 length is 14 residues. CDR3 bases: TGTGCCAGTAGTTTTTGGGGGAGCTCCTACGAGCAGTACTTC. Its translation: CASSFWGSSYEQYF.

This chain links TRBV11-2 with TRBJ2-7; the D is unclear. The germline V and J ends were trimmed by 2 bases and 2 bases, with 16 bases remaining between them. The CDR3 has 16 amino acids. Germline V gene data show CDR1 as SGHAT and CDR2 as FQNNGV. CDR3 sequence: CASSLLVGRTAYEQYF. The CDR3 DNA sequence: TGTGCCAGCAGCTTATTGGTAGGGCGAACTGCCTACGAGCAGTACTTC. Looking up the rest from reference TRBV11-2 and TRBJ2-7 gives the full variable domain: EAGVAQSPRYKIIEKRQSVAFWCNPISGHATLYWYQQILGQGPKLLIQFQNNGVVDDSQLPKDRFSAERLKGVDSTLKIQPAKLEDSAVYLCASSLLVGRTAYEQYFGPGTRLTVT.

This clonotype was seen only a few times. The chain couples TRBV7-8 to TRBJ2-1, with D maybe TRBD1 (5 bases). V lost 2 bases and J 2 bases, leaving 13 bases between the germline ends. This CDR3 contains 16 residues. CDR1 SGHVS and CDR2 FQNEAQ come from the germline V gene. CDR3 amino acids: CASSLIPDSTYNEQFF. The CDR3 nucleotides are TGTGCCAGCAGCTTAATACCAGACAGCACCTACAATGAGCAGTTCTTC. Supplemented by reference TRBV7-8 and TRBJ2-1, the full variable domain reads GAGVSQSPRYKVAKRGQDVALRCDPISGHVSLFWYQQALGQGPEFLTYFQNEAQLDKSGLPSDRFFAERPEGSVSTLKIQRTQQEDSAVYLCASSLIPDSTYNEQFFGPGTRLTVL.

The chain employs TRBV6-1 and TRBJ2-7, with 9 positions matching TRBD1. The CDR3 sequence is 15 residues long. Germline CDR1 and CDR2: MNHNS and SASEGT. The V segment lost 6 bases and the J segment 5 bases; nucleotides outside the gene matches: 11. CDR3 sequence: CASRTPGQGIHEQYF. The CDR3 nucleotides read TGTGCCAGCAGAACCCCGGGACAGGGTATCCACGAGCAGTACTTC.

The chain combines TRBV27 with TRBJ2-7; TRBD1 matches at 9 bases. Unmatched junction bases numbered 15, after V lost 5 bases and J lost 13 bases. From germline, CDR1 is MNHEY and CDR2 SMNVEV (reference sequence). The CDR3 sequence is 14 residues long. CDR3 nucleotides: TGTGCCAGCAGTCCGACCCTCCCGGGACAGGGACTCTACTTC. This translates into CASSPTLPGQGLYF.

This clonotype appeared a few times. The gene calls are TRBV19 and TRBJ1-1; the D is unclear. The germline CDR1 and CDR2 sequences are LNHDA and SQIVND (reference sequence). Trimming stripped 3 bases from V and 5 bases from J, with 4 bases between. This CDR3 is built from 11 residues. The CDR3 DNA sequence: TGTGCCAGTAGTATGAGAACTGAAGCTTTCTTT. Residues: CASSMRTEAFF.

The chain is built from TRBV6-1 and TRBJ2-5; D is perhaps TRBD1 or TRBD2 (6 bases each). From germline, CDR1 is MNHNS and CDR2 SASEGT. There are 16 residues in the CDR3. V lost 1 base to trimming and J lost 9 bases, with 21 bases between them. CDR3 sequence (DNA): TGTGCCAGCAGTGAAGGGAGGGGGACCCCTTCGACGGCCCAGTACTTC. It is translated as CASSEGRGTPSTAQYF.

The genes are TRBV7-2 and TRBJ2-5, with 9 bases lining up with TRBD1. This CDR3 region has 13 residues. The V gene's germline CDR1 is SGHTA and CDR2 FQGNSA. J was trimmed by 5 bases and V by 5 bases; bases with no gene match: 3. The CDR3 loop reads CASSLQGAETQYF. The CDR3 bases are TGTGCCAGCAGCCTACAGGGGGCGGAGACCCAGTACTTC. Drawing the rest from reference TRBV7-2 and TRBJ2-5, the complete variable domain is GAGVSQSPSNKVTEKGKDVELRCDPISGHTALYWYRQSLGQGLEFLIYFQGNSAPDKSGLPSDRFSAERTGGSVSTLTIQRTQQEDSAVYLCASSLQGAETQYFGPGTRLLVL.

V is TRBV29-1 and J is TRBJ2-1; the D gene could be TRBD1 or TRBD2 (5 bases each). Germline assignment: CDR1 SQVTM and CDR2 ANQGSEA. With 5 bases removed from V and 7 bases from J, the gap between germline ends came to 18 bases. The CDR3 consists of 14 residues. The CDR3 protein is CSVWTHSEGNEQFF. The CDR3 DNA reads TGCAGCGTTTGGACACACTCAGAGGGTAATGAGCAGTTCTTC.

This clonotype came up a few times. The chain employs TRBV2 and TRBJ1-2; TRBD1 agrees at 8 bases. CDR1 is SNHLY and CDR2 is FYNNEI in the germline V gene. The CDR3 is 16 residues long. V was clipped by 6 bases and J by 8 bases; unmatched bases: 17. The CDR3 sequence: CASSTHGQGSGAGYTF. The CDR3 nucleotides read TGTGCCAGCAGCACCCACGGACAGGGCAGTGGCGCCGGCTACACCTTC. Full variable domain (rest looked up from reference TRBV2 and TRBJ1-2): EPEVTQTPSHQVTQMGQEVILRCVPISNHLYFYWYRQILGQKVEFLVSFYNNEISEKSEIFDDQFSVERPDGSNFTLKIRSTKLEDSAMYFCASSTHGQGSGAGYTFGSGTRLTVV.

The chain recombines TRBV29-1 with TRBJ2-1, with 8 bases that match TRBD1. The CDR3 consists of 14 residues. V lost 6 bases and J lost 7; bases outside the gene matches: 11. Germline CDR1 and CDR2: SQVTM and ANQGSEA. This chain's CDR3 is CSVVRDRGSNEQFF. CDR3 coding DNA: TGCAGCGTCGTTCGTGACAGGGGAAGTAATGAGCAGTTCTTC.

By frequency in the sample, this clonotype is medium-sized (0.01 to 0.1%). This chain connects TRBV7-9 to TRBJ2-5; D is unclear. The V gene lost 5 bases and the J gene lost 5 bases, with 18 bases spanning the gap. The CDR3 totals 15 residues. Germline-derived CDR1 and CDR2 are SEHNR and FQNEAQ (reference sequence). The CDR3 bases are TGTGCCAGCAGCCGTGGGCAGGCTTGGGCGGAGACCCAGTACTTC. It specifies CASSRGQAWAETQYF.

CDR3 DNA sequence: TGTGCCAGCAGTGGGGGGGTGCATGAGCAGTTCTTC. This translates into CASSGGVHEQFF. The chain joins TRBV6-1 to TRBJ2-1; D is perhaps TRBD2 (6 bases). Germline loops: CDR1 MNHNS, CDR2 SASEGT. This CDR3 comprises 12 residues. V lost 4 bases to trimming and J lost 8 bases, with 9 bases between them.

This clonotype is judged large. CDR3 coding DNA: TGTGCCAGCAGTTCGGGACAGGGGGTTCGTAGCAATCAGCCCCAGCATTTT. Its protein is CASSSGQGVRSNQPQHF. This sequence joins TRBV28 and TRBJ1-5, with 11 bases lining up with TRBD1. The germline gives CDR1 MDHEN, CDR2 SYDVKM. The CDR3 has 17 amino acids. The V and J ends lost 4 bases and 0 bases, in that order; junction bases with no gene match: 5.

The chain carries TRBV4-3 and TRBJ1-2; weak D call: TRBD1 (5 bases). V lost 1 base and J lost 2, with 8 bases in between. This CDR3 is built from 14 residues. The germline V gene has CDR1 LGHNA and CDR2 YSLEER. CDR3 DNA: TGCGCCAGCAGCCAAGGACAGTGGAACTATGGCTACACCTTC. Translated: CASSQGQWNYGYTF.

The rearrangement links TRBV6-1 to TRBJ1-2, with D possibly being TRBD1 (5 bases). The germline V gene has CDR1 MNHNS and CDR2 SASEGT. The CDR3 loop spans 16 amino acids. The V end lost 0 bases, the J end lost 4 bases, and 15 bases lay between the germline ends. CDR3 sequence reads: CASSEARQTQIYGYTF. CDR3 DNA sequence: TGTGCCAGCAGTGAAGCCCGACAGACACAAATCTATGGCTACACCTTC.

The chain joins TRBV7-9 to TRBJ1-2; 8 positions match TRBD1. V was pared by 5 bases and J by 1 base, with 9 bases of the junction left unmatched. Germline CDR1 and CDR2: SEHNR and FQNEAQ (reference sequence). This CDR3 has 16 residues. The CDR3 is CASSRLKQGDNYGYTF. CDR3 bases: TGTGCCAGCAGCCGATTAAAACAGGGGGATAACTATGGCTACACCTTC.

This clonotype was found a few times. The chain has TRBV20-1 and TRBJ2-7, with 8 bases identical to TRBD2. The length of the CDR3 is 13 residues. CDR1 is DFQATT and CDR2 is SNEGSKA in the germline V gene (reference sequence). Losses at the gene ends were 5 bases for V and 2 bases for J; bases not matched to a gene: 5. Here the CDR3 reads CSAPLAAPYEQYF. The CDR3 DNA is TGCAGTGCTCCACTAGCGGCCCCCTACGAGCAGTACTTC.

V usage is TRBV7-2 and J usage is TRBJ2-3; maybe TRBD1 (6 bases). This CDR3 comprises 16 residues. V lost 4 bases to trimming and J lost 2 bases, with 16 bases between them. In germline, CDR1 is SGHTA, CDR2 FQGNSA. This CDR3 reads CASSSRGTGNTDTQYF. In nucleotides, the CDR3 is TGTGCCAGCAGCTCGAGGGGGACGGGGAACACAGATACGCAGTATTTT.

CDR3 DNA: TGCGCCAGCAGCTTGGAAGGTTGGGCGAACGAGCAGTACTTC. Translation gives CASSLEGWANEQYF. The chain has TRBV5-1 and TRBJ2-7; D is unresolved. The CDR3 runs to 14 residues. Trimming left V 0 bases short and J 5 bases short, with 12 bases between. In germline, CDR1 is SGHRS, CDR2 YFSETQ.

The V call is TRBV24-1, the J call TRBJ1-5; D is undetermined. CDR3 length: 15 amino acids. V was clipped by 3 bases and J by 3 bases, with 11 bases between them. Germline CDR1 is KGHDR and CDR2 is SFDVKD. The CDR3 loop reads CATSDTGGHNQPQHF. The CDR3 nucleotides read TGTGCCACCAGTGATACGGGAGGGCACAATCAGCCCCAGCATTTT.

This clonotype was found a few times. The CDR3 bases are TGTGCCAGTAGTAGACATCCGGGACAGCACTATGGCTACACCTTC. Amino acids: CASSRHPGQHYGYTF. This chain joins TRBV19 and TRBJ1-2; 7 bases match TRBD1. The V and J ends lost 4 bases and 3 bases, in that order; junction bases with no gene match: 8. Per the germline V gene, CDR1 is LNHDA and CDR2 is SQIVND (reference sequence). The CDR3 totals 15 residues.

The chain uses TRBV28 and TRBJ2-6; D is ambiguous. Germline-derived CDR1 and CDR2 are MDHEN and SYDVKM. The CDR3 totals 15 residues. V was clipped by 2 bases and J by 1 base, with 6 bases between them. Here the CDR3 DNA reads TGTGCCAGCAGTTTAATCGGATCTGGGGCCAACGTCCTGACTTTC. Translated: CASSLIGSGANVLTF.

There are a few counts of this clonotype. The genes are TRBV20-1 and TRBJ1-2; 7 nucleotides line up with TRBD1. This CDR3 is 14 amino acids long. J was trimmed by 4 bases and V by 1 base; bases with no gene match: 6. Germline CDR1 and CDR2: DFQATT and SNEGSKA (reference sequence). As DNA, the CDR3 is TGCAGTGCTAGAGTCGAAGGGGGCGGCTATGGCTACACCTTC. It translates to CSARVEGGGYGYTF.

This clonotype appeared a few times. The rearrangement links TRBV27 to TRBJ2-2, with TRBD2 matching over 9 bases. The CDR3 contains 16 residues. From germline, CDR1 is MNHEY and CDR2 SMNVEV (reference sequence). V lost 4 bases and J lost 4; bases outside the gene matches: 7. CDR3 region: CASSYSGRLGTGELFF. CDR3 nucleotide sequence: TGTGCCAGCAGTTATAGCGGGAGATTGGGCACCGGGGAGCTGTTTTTT.

The rearrangement joins TRBV6-1 to TRBJ1-2, with TRBD1 as a possible D gene (5 bases). From germline, CDR1 is MNHNS and CDR2 SASEGT. CDR3 size: 16 residues. Between the trimmed V and J ends, which lost 5 bases and 2 bases, there was a span of 18 bases. In nucleotides, the CDR3 is TGTGCCAGCAGTCAGGGCACGGGGGTGAAGAACTATGGCTACACCTTC. This translates into CASSQGTGVKNYGYTF.